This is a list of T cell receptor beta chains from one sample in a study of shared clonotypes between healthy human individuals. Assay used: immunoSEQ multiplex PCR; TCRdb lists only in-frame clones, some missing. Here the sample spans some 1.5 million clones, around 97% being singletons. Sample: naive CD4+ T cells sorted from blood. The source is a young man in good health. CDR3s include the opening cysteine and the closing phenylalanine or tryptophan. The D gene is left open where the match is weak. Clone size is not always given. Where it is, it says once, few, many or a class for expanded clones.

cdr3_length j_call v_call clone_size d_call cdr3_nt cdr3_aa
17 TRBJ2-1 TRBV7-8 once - TGTGCCAGCAGCTTAGAGTATCGGTCTATGAGGGGCAATGAGCAGTTCTTC CASSLEYRSMRGNEQFF
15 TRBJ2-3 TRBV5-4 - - TGTGCCAGCAGCTTGGGCGCTATGGACACTGATACGCAGTATTTT CASSLGAMDTDTQYF
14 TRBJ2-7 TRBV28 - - TGTGCCAGCTCCGGGACGACAGGCCCCTACGAGCAGTACTTC CASSGTTGPYEQYF
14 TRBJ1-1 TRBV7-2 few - TGTGCCAGCAGCTTAGAGCCCGGGACCCGAGAAGCTTTCTTT CASSLEPGTREAFF
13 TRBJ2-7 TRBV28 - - TGTGCCAGCAGCCAAAGCGGTACCTACGAGCAGTACTTC CASSQSGTYEQYF
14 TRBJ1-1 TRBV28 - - TGTGCCAGCAGTTCCCCCCCAGGGGACACTGAAGCTTTCTTT CASSSPPGDTEAFF
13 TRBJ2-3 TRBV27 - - TGTGCCAGCAGTTTACGCCTAGGGAACACGCAGTATTTT CASSLRLGNTQYF
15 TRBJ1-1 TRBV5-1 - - TGCGCCAGCAGCCCGACTGTAGCAGGGCCGACGGAAGCTTTCTTT CASSPTVAGPTEAFF
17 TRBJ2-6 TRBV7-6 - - TGTGCCAGCAGCTTAGCGCTAAGAGGCTCTGGGGCCAACGTCCTGACTTTC CASSLALRGSGANVLTF
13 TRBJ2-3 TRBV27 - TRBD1 TGTGCCAGCAGTAGACAGGGGAGAGATACGCAGTATTTT CASSRQGRDTQYF
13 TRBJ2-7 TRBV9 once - TGTGCCAGCAGCGGCGTTTGGGGGTCCGAGCAGTACTTC CASSGVWGSEQYF
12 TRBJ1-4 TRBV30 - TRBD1 TGTGCCTGGAAGGGACAGGGTGAAAAACTGTTTTTT CAWKGQGEKLFF
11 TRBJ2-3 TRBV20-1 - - TGCAGTGCTAGAGATAAGGACAAAAAGACTTTT CSARDKDKKTF
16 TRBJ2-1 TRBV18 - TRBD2 TGTGCCAGCTCACCTCAACTAGCGGGAGTCTCCAATGAGCAGTTCTTC CASSPQLAGVSNEQFF
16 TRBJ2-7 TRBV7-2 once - TGTGCCAGCAGCCCGCAAGTCGGGGAAAGGGAGTCCGAGCAGTACTTC CASSPQVGERESEQYF
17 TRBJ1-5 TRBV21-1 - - TGTGCCACCTCGGGGGGGATCCAAATTTATAGCAATCAGCCCCAGCATTTT CATSGGIQIYSNQPQHF
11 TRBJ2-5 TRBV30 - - TGTGCCTGGGGGGCGCTAGAGACCCAGTACTTC CAWGALETQYF
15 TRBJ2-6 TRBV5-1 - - TGCGCCAGCAGCGATGGACCCTCTGGGGCCAACGTCCTGACTTTC CASSDGPSGANVLTF
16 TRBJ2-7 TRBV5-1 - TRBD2 TGCGCCAGCAGCTTCAACTCCCTAGCGGGAGCCTACGAGCAGTACTTC CASSFNSLAGAYEQYF
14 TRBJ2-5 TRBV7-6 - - TGTGCCAGCAGCTTAGGTCCGGGCGTTGAGACCCAGTACTTC CASSLGPGVETQYF
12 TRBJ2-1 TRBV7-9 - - TGTGCCAGCAGCTTAGAGCTTGGTGAGCAGTTCTTC CASSLELGEQFF
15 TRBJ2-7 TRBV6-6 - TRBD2 TGTGCCAGCAGCCCCCGGGGGGGCGGGAGCTACGAGCAGTACTTC CASSPRGGGSYEQYF
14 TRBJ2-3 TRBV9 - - TGTGCCAGCAGCGTTATATCTAGCACAGATACGCAGTATTTT CASSVISSTDTQYF
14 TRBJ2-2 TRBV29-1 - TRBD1 TGCAGCGTCGACCCGAGACAGGGAACCGGGGAGCTGTTTTTT CSVDPRQGTGELFF
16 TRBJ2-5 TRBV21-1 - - TGTGCCAGCAGCAAAGATGGCCGGACAGGGCAAGAGACCCAGTACTTC CASSKDGRTGQETQYF
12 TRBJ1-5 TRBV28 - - TGTGCCTGGTCCACGAATCATCAGCCCCAGCATTTT CAWSTNHQPQHF
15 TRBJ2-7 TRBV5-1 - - TGCGCCAGCAGCCCCGGGGGACCCCTTACCTACGAGCAGTACTTC CASSPGGPLTYEQYF
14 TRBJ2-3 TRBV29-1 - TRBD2 TGCAGCGTTGAAACGGCGGGAGTCACAGATACGCAGTATTTT CSVETAGVTDTQYF
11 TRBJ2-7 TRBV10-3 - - TGTGCCATCAGCCAGTTGGGAGAGCAGTACTTC CAISQLGEQYF
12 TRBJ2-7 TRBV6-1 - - TGTGCCAGCAGTGAAACAGGGCAGAGAACGGATTTC CASSETGQRTDF
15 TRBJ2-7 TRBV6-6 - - TGTGCCAGCAGTTCCATTGGGGGCAGCTCCTACGAGCAGTACTTC CASSSIGGSSYEQYF
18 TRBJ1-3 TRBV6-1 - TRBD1 TGTGCCAGCAGTGAAAAAGGGAGGACAGGGGGCTTCGGAAACACCATATATTTT CASSEKGRTGGFGNTIYF
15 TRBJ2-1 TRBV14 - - TGTGCCAGCAGCCAAGGACAGGAAGCCTACAATGAGCAGTTCTTC CASSQGQEAYNEQFF
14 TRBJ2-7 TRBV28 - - TGTGCCAGCAGTCATGCGGACGGAACCTACGAGCAGTACTTC CASSHADGTYEQYF
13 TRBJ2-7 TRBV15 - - TGTGCCACCAGCAGAGCCCCTCGCTACGAGCAGTACTTC CATSRAPRYEQYF
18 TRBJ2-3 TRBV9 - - TGTGCCAGCAGCGTAGAACTACAGGGCCGGGGCAGCACAGATACGCAGTATTTT CASSVELQGRGSTDTQYF
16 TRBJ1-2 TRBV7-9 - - TGTGCCAGCAGCTTAGGGGTTGGGGACCATCGGGAATCCTACACCTTC CASSLGVGDHRESYTF
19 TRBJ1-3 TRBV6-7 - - TGTGCCAGCAGTTACTCGATAATGGCAGTCGCCTTCTCTGGAAACACCATATATTTT CASSYSIMAVAFSGNTIYF
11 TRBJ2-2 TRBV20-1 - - TGCAGTGCTAGAACCGTCGGGGAGCTGTTTTTT CSARTVGELFF
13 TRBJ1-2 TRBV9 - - TGTGCCAGCAGCGTAGGGGGGACGGGTGGCTACACCTTC CASSVGGTGGYTF
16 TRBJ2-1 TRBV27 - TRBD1 TGTGCCAGCAGCCCTAGAATCGGGACAGGGCGCAATGAGCAGTTCTTC CASSPRIGTGRNEQFF
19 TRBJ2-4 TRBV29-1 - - TGCAGCGTTGAAGGAGGTCGCAGGGATGAAGGAATCGCCAAAAACATTCAGTACTTC CSVEGGRRDEGIAKNIQYF
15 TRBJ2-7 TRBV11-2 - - TGTGCCAGCAGCTTAGTTATAGCGGAGCACTACGAGCAGTACTTC CASSLVIAEHYEQYF
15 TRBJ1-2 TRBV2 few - TGTGCCAGCAGTGAAAATCGGGGGAGCAGGTATGGCTACACCTTC CASSENRGSRYGYTF
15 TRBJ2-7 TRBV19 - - TGTGCCAGTAGTATAGCTTCGGGATTTTTCTACGAGCAGTACTTC CASSIASGFFYEQYF
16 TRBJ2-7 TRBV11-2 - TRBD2 TGTGCCAGCAGCGGCGTTCTGGGGGGGTCTACCTACGAGCAGTACTTC CASSGVLGGSTYEQYF
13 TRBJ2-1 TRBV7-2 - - TGTGCCAGCAGCTCACGGGTCTACAATGAGCAGTTCTTC CASSSRVYNEQFF
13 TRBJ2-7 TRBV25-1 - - TGTGCCAGCAGTGAATATTTCTCCGACGAGCAGTACTTC CASSEYFSDEQYF